The T cell receptor beta chain under discussion was sequenced for a study of blood T cell repertoires in COVID-19. Study information: Samples representing acute and convalescent COVID-19 were sourced from the United States, Italy and Spain. Sources were T cells, B-cell-depleted T cells, or PBMCs; the material itself was cDNA or gDNA.

This clone was picked up one time. The authors' processing: Nucleated cell number was recorded as an estimate derived from reference gene primer amplification. The method was immunoSEQ multiplex PCR; TCRdb's version includes in-frame clones alone and lacks a portion of them. The DNA was the basis for D and trimming; V, J and clone size are from that table. The repertoire has around 140,000 clones, 85% to 90% of them found once; the top ten carry around 18%. Germline CDR1 reads LNHDA; CDR2 reads SQIVND (reference sequence). The CDR3 is made up of 15 amino acids. V lost 7 bases, J lost 6 bases, and 18 bases lay in between.

This TCR was sampled from a man aged 50 to 59 with active or convalescent COVID-19. Sequencing was performed on peripheral blood. The chain combines TRBV19 with TRBJ2-2; D possibly corresponds to TRBD1 (5 bases). The CDR3 DNA is TGTGCCAGTAATTCCAGGGCTAGTTCCTCCGGGGAGCTGTTTTTT. Translation: CASNSRASSSGELFF.